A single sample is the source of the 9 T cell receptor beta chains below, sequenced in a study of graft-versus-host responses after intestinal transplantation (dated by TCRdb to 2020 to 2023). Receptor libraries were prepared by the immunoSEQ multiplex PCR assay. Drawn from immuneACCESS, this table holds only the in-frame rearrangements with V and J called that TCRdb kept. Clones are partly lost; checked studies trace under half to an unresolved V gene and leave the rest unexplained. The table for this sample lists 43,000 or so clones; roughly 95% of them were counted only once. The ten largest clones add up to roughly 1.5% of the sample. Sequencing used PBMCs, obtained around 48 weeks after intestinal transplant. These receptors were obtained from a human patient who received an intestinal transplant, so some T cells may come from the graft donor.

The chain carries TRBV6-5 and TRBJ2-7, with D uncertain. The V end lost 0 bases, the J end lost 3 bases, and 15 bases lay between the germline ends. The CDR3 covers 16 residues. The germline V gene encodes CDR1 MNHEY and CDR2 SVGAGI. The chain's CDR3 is CASSYSLVAGYYEQYF. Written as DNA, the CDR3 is TGTGCCAGCAGTTACTCGTTAGTGGCTGGGTACTACGAGCAGTACTTC.

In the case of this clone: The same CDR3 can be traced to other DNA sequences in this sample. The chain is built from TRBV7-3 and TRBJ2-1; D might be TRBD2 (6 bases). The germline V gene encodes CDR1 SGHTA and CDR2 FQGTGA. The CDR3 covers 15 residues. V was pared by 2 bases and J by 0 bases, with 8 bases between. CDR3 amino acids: CASSLAGSSYNEQFF. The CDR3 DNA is TGTGCCAGCAGCTTAGCGGGAAGCTCCTACAATGAGCAGTTCTTC.

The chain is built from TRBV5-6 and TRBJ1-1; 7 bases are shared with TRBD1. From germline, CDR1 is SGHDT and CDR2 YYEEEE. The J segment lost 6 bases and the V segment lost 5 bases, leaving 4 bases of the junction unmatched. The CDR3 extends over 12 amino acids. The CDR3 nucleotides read TGTGCCAGCAGTGACAGGGAAGCTGAAGCTTTCTTT. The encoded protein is CASSDREAEAFF. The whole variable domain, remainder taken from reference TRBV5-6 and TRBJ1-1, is DAGVTQSPTHLIKTRGQQVTLRCSPKSGHDTVSWYQQALGQGPQFIFQYYEEEERQRGNFPDRFSGHQFPNYSSELNVNALLLGDSALYLCASSDREAEAFFGQGTRLTVV.

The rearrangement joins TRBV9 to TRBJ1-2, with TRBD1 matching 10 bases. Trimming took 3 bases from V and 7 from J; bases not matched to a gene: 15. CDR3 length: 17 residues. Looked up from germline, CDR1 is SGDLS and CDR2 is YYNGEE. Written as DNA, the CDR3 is TGTGCCAGCAGCGCTCGAGAGAGAGACAGGGGGCGGGTTGGCTACACCTTC. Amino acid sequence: CASSARERDRGRVGYTF.

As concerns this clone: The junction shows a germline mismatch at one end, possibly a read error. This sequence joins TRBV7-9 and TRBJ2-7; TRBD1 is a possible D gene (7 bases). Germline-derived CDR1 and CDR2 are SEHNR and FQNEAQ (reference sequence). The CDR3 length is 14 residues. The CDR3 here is CASSSQGGSHEQYF. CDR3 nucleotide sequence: TGTGCCAGCAGCTCCCAGGGGGGCTCCCACGAGCAGTACTTC.

CDR3 sequence (DNA): TGTGCCAGCTCACCAGGGGGAGAGCAGGGGACCCAGTACTTC. Translated, it gives CASSPGGEQGTQYF. The chain carries TRBV18 and TRBJ2-5, with D possibly being TRBD1 or TRBD2 (5 bases each). This CDR3 spans 14 amino acids. CDR1 is KGHSH and CDR2 is LQKENI in the germline V gene. V lost 2 bases to trimming and J lost 7 bases, with 14 bases between them.

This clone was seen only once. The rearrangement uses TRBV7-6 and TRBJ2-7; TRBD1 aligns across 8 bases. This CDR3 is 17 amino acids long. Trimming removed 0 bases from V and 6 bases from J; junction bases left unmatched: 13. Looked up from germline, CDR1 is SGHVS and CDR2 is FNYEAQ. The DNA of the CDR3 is TGTGCCAGCAGCTTAGCACGGGACAGGCGTAGCCAGGCCGAGCAGTACTTC. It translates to CASSLARDRRSQAEQYF.

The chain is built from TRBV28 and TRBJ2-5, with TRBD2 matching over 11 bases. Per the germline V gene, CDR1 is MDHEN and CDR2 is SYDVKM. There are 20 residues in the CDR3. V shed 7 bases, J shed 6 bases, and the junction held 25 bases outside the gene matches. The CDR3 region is CASNGRSVLAGGFRGKTQYF. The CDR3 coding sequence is TGTGCCAGCAACGGACGAAGCGTTCTAGCGGGAGGTTTTAGAGGGAAGACCCAGTACTTC.

The chain's CDR3 is CASSPLGRAYGELFF. The CDR3 nucleotides read TGTGCCAGCAGTCCCCTCGGGAGGGCCTACGGGGAGCTGTTTTTT. This sequence joins TRBV27 and TRBJ2-2; 8 nucleotides align to TRBD2. Germline V gene data show CDR1 as MNHEY and CDR2 as SMNVEV (reference sequence). Trimming removed 5 bases from V and 7 bases from J; junction bases left unmatched: 9. The CDR3 extends over 15 amino acids.